Below are 18 T cell receptor beta chains sequenced from a single sample in a study of shared T cell receptors in the human thymus. TCRdb's copy holds only in-frame clones and misses some; the assay was immunoSEQ multiplex PCR. The sample holds 700,000 or so clones, 75% to 90% seen once. These same records also appear under a second study, on human thymus T cells.

The sample was thymocytes. These receptor sequences come from a girl under three years old with a congenital heart defect.

This chain connects TRBV6-5 to TRBJ1-2; D is possibly TRBD1 (6 bases). This CDR3 comprises 13 residues. V was shortened by 4 bases and J by 4 bases, with 10 bases between the two germline ends. CDR1 MNHEY and CDR2 SVGAGI come from the germline V gene. For the CDR3, the DNA is TGTGCCAGCAGTTTAGGACAGTTCTATGGCTACACCTTC. Encoded protein: CASSLGQFYGYTF.

The V gene is TRBV15, the J gene TRBJ1-5, with 8 bases lining up with TRBD1. The V segment lost 0 bases and the J segment 6 bases; nucleotides outside the gene matches: 16. CDR1 and CDR2 (germline): LNHNV, YYDKDF (reference sequence). The CDR3 has 19 residues. The CDR3 DNA is TGTGCCACCAGCAGAGATATCGCCCCAGGGGGCGCAAAGGGTCAGCCCCAGCATTTT. Protein product: CATSRDIAPGGAKGQPQHF. The full variable domain, its missing parts supplied by reference TRBV15 and TRBJ1-5, is DAMVIQNPRYQVTQFGKPVTLSCSQTLNHNVMYWYQQKSSQAPKLLFHYYDKDFNNEADTPDNFQSRRPNTSFCFLDIRSPGLGDTAMYLCATSRDIAPGGAKGQPQHFGDGTRLSIL.

This clone was seen just once. A junction boundary mismatches the germline segment, possibly from a read error. This chain joins TRBV7-6 and TRBJ2-1; TRBD2 matches at 9 bases. This CDR3 has 16 residues. Germline V lookup: CDR1 SGHVS, CDR2 FNYEAQ. CDR3 loop: CASSLGRLAASNGQFF. CDR3 DNA: TGTGCCAGCAGCTTAGGTCGACTAGCGGCAAGCAATGGGCAGTTCTTC. Full variable domain (rest looked up from reference TRBV7-6 and TRBJ2-1): GAGVSQSPRYKVTKRGQDVALRCDPISGHVSLYWYRQALGQGPEFLTYFNYEAQQDKSGLPNDRFSAERPEGSISTLTIQRTEQRDSAMYRCASSLGRLAASNGQFFGPGTRLTVL.

CDR3: CASLRGGRSTDTQYF. CDR3 in DNA: TGCGCCAGCCTTAGGGGTGGTCGTAGCACAGATACGCAGTATTTT. The V call is TRBV5-1, the J call TRBJ2-3, with a weak D call TRBD1 (5 bases). The length of the CDR3 is 15 residues. CDR1 is SGHRS and CDR2 is YFSETQ in the germline V gene. Trimming took 7 bases from V and 0 from J, leaving 15 bases between them.

The chain is built from TRBV12-5 and TRBJ1-1; D unclear. Trimming pared 5 bases from V and 11 bases from J, leaving 6 bases between. This CDR3 contains 9 residues. Germline assignment: CDR1 LGHNT and CDR2 FRNRAP. CDR3 sequence reads: CASGPGAFF. The DNA of the CDR3 is TGTGCTAGTGGTCCGGGGGCTTTCTTT.

This clone has only a few counts. V usage is TRBV15 and J usage is TRBJ1-3; 8 bases line up with TRBD1. The length of the CDR3 is 16 residues. Germline V gene lookup returns CDR1 LNHNV and CDR2 YYDKDF (reference sequence). V shed 2 bases, J shed 0 bases, and the junction held 3 bases outside the gene matches. CDR3 region: CATSRLDRVSGNTIYF. The CDR3 coding sequence is TGTGCCACCAGCAGATTGGACAGGGTCTCTGGAAACACCATATATTTT.

The rearrangement joins TRBV10-3 to TRBJ1-1; perhaps TRBD1 as D (6 bases). V was clipped by 6 bases and J by 3 bases, with 17 bases between them. The CDR3 covers 15 residues. Germline CDR1 ENHRY, CDR2 SYGVKD. The CDR3 spells CAIRGGWGQDTEAFF. The CDR3 nucleotides read TGTGCCATCAGGGGAGGGTGGGGGCAGGACACTGAAGCTTTCTTT.

The chain couples TRBV18 to TRBJ1-1; D remains unclear. The germline V and J ends were trimmed by 5 bases and 7 bases, with 8 bases remaining between them. The V gene's germline CDR1 is KGHSH and CDR2 LQKENI. The length of the CDR3 is 11 residues. The CDR3 region is CASSDTREAFF. CDR3 sequence (DNA): TGTGCCAGCTCAGACACCCGTGAAGCTTTCTTT.

The V call is TRBV4-3, the J call TRBJ1-1; 7 bases agree with TRBD1. Per germline, CDR1 LGHNA and CDR2 YSLEER. The CDR3 contains 15 residues. V dropped 0 bases and J dropped 4; count of bases not matched to a gene: 5. CDR3 in amino acids: CASSQDEAGGTEAFF. The CDR3 DNA reads as TGCGCCAGCAGCCAAGATGAGGCAGGGGGCACTGAAGCTTTCTTT.

This chain links TRBV15 with TRBJ1-1, with no clear D. Between the trimmed V and J ends, which lost 1 base and 11 bases, there was a span of 14 bases. Per the germline V gene, CDR1 is LNHNV and CDR2 is YYDKDF (reference sequence). The CDR3 has 13 residues. CDR3 sequence (DNA): TGTGCCACCAGCAGAGTGACGGGAGGAGGGGCTTTCTTT. Its translation is CATSRVTGGGAFF.

The chain uses TRBV27 and TRBJ1-6; 7 nucleotides align to TRBD1. Germline assignment: CDR1 MNHEY and CDR2 SMNVEV (reference sequence). V shed 2 bases and J 14 bases; nucleotides not matched to a gene: 12. This CDR3 is built from 15 residues. The CDR3 loop reads CASSLGTLNRGTLHF. The DNA for the CDR3 is TGTGCCAGCAGTTTAGGAACTCTAAACAGGGGAACCCTCCACTTT.

The chain carries TRBV12-5 and TRBJ2-1, with D possibly being TRBD1 (5 bases). This CDR3 comprises 21 residues. V was cut by 6 bases and J by 7 bases, with 37 bases left in between. CDR1 is LGHNT and CDR2 is FRNRAP in the germline V gene. CDR3 nucleotide sequence: TGTGCTAGTGGATCGATGGGGATGGGCCACCTAGACAGTGTTCGGTGGAATGAGCAGTTCTTC. The encoded protein is CASGSMGMGHLDSVRWNEQFF.

The chain combines TRBV7-2 with TRBJ2-3; 14 positions agree with TRBD2. J was trimmed by 0 bases and V by 4 bases; bases with no gene match: 9. The CDR3 has 19 residues. CDR1 is SGHTA, CDR2 FQGNSA, per germline. The CDR3 reads CASSYGLAGGSRSTDTQYF. The CDR3 DNA reads TGTGCCAGCAGCTACGGACTAGCGGGGGGATCGAGAAGCACAGATACGCAGTATTTT.

The chain combines TRBV6-5 with TRBJ1-1, with D possibly being TRBD1 (6 bases). V shed 0 bases and J shed 11 bases, with 16 bases lying between them. The CDR3 contains 14 residues. Germline V gives CDR1 MNHEY, CDR2 SVGAGI. The CDR3 nucleotides are TGTGCCAGCAGTTACTCGATACGGGACACCGGGGCTTTCTTT. This codes for CASSYSIRDTGAFF.

Comments on this clone: The sample holds other DNA sequences that translate to the same CDR3. The rearrangement joins TRBV5-1 to TRBJ1-6, with a tentative D call TRBD1 (6 bases). The CDR3 is made up of 19 amino acids. Germline lookup yields CDR1 SGHRS and CDR2 YFSETQ. V was cut by 1 base and J by 1 base, with 18 bases left in between. The CDR3: CASSLRGSGNRSYNSPLHF. Here the CDR3 DNA reads TGCGCCAGCAGCTTGAGGGGGTCCGGGAATAGGTCCTATAATTCACCCCTCCACTTT. The variable domain in full, completed from reference TRBV5-1 and TRBJ1-6, reads KAGVTQTPRYLIKTRGQQVTLSCSPISGHRSVSWYQQTPGQGLQFLFEYFSETQRNKGNFPGRFSGRQFSNSRSEMNVSTLELGDSALYLCASSLRGSGNRSYNSPLHFGNGTRLTVT.

The chain couples TRBV5-1 to TRBJ2-1; 9 bases fit TRBD2. V was clipped by 0 bases and J by 9 bases; unmatched bases: 7. CDR3 length: 15 residues. The germline V gene encodes CDR1 SGHRS and CDR2 YFSETQ. CDR3 DNA sequence: TGCGCCAGCAGCTTGGTGGCGGGGGGGCCTGGTGAGCAGTTCTTC. Translating gives CASSLVAGGPGEQFF.

The J gene is TRBJ2-3, the V gene TRBV15; 11 bases map to TRBD2. This CDR3 has 19 residues. Per the germline V gene, CDR1 is LNHNV and CDR2 is YYDKDF (reference sequence). Losses at the gene ends were 3 bases for V and 6 bases for J; bases not matched to a gene: 17. The CDR3 is CATSRTSELAGGPHDTQYF. The CDR3 bases are TGTGCCACCAGCAGGACGTCCGAATTAGCGGGGGGGCCGCATGATACGCAGTATTTT.

CDR3 DNA sequence: TGTGCCAGCAGCTTTGCTCCCAGCTCCTATAATTCACCCCTCCACTTT. Translating gives CASSFAPSSYNSPLHF. V gene TRBV5-5 combines with J gene TRBJ1-6; D is uncertain. The V gene's germline CDR1 is SGHKS and CDR2 YYEKEE (reference sequence). The CDR3 is 16 residues long. V lost 2 bases, J lost 0 bases, and 9 bases lay in between.